These 30 T cell receptor beta chains share one sample of origin, sequenced in a study of breast tumors, draining lymph nodes, adjacent tissues. MiXCR was run by TCRdb on the multiplex PCR reads, yielding one entry per CDR3 protein. The sample includes 190,000 or so distinct CDR3 sequences, over 25% of them seen just once. Breast cancer patients provided tissue from their axillary draining lymph nodes. Source material: axillary lymph node tissue. The source of these receptors is a female donor with breast cancer. Some clones in this sample may be carry-over from other donors' samples.

This clonotype has ten or more counts. The V gene is TRBV4-3, the J gene TRBJ2-5, with D perhaps matching TRBD2 (6 bases). V dropped 0 bases and J dropped 4 bases, with 12 bases sitting between them. The germline gives CDR1 LGHNA, CDR2 YSLEER. The CDR3 extends over 15 amino acids. CDR3 sequence: CASSQDRGGVETQYF. CDR3 nucleotides: TGCGCCAGCAGCCAAGATCGAGGAGGGGTAGAGACCCAGTACTTC.

This clonotype turned up a few times. In nucleotides, the CDR3 is TGTGCCAGCAGTTCCGGGACAGGGGCTTCAGATACGCAGTATTTT. Protein: CASSSGTGASDTQYF. V gene TRBV6-2 or TRBV6-3 combines with J gene TRBJ2-3, with 10 positions matching TRBD1. The junction had 5 bases not matched to a gene; V was cut back by 4 bases and J by 4 bases. This CDR3 spans 15 amino acids. Germline CDR1 MNHEY, CDR2 SVGEGT.

This rearrangement joins TRBV5-6 to TRBJ1-5; unclear D gene. Trimming pared 9 bases from V and 11 bases from J, leaving 30 bases between. The germline V gene encodes CDR1 SGHDT and CDR2 YYEEEE. The CDR3 runs to 16 residues. The CDR3 bases are TGTGCCAACAGTGACCGGCGGGAGAGCGTTCGAGAGACCCAGCATTTT. This translates into CANSDRRESVRETQHF. Filled out from reference TRBV5-6 and TRBJ1-5, the complete variable domain reads DAGVTQSPTHLIKTRGQQVTLRCSPKSGHDTVSWYQQALGQGPQFIFQYYEEEERQRGNFPDRFSGHQFPNYSSELNVNALLLGDSALYLCANSDRRESVRETQHFGDGTRLSIL.

Many counts were recorded for this clonotype. V gene TRBV4-2 combines with J gene TRBJ1-5, with 7 bases aligning to TRBD1. Germline CDR1 LGHNA, CDR2 YNFKEQ. Trimming at V came to 0 bases and at J to 5 bases, leaving 1 base not matched to a gene. The length of the CDR3 is 14 residues. The CDR3 protein is CASSQEGTDQPQHF. CDR3 coding DNA: TGTGCCAGCAGCCAAGAAGGGACAGATCAGCCCCAGCATTTT.

The chain links TRBV2 to TRBJ1-1; D remains unclear. V was shortened by 3 bases and J by 5 bases, with 13 bases between the two germline ends. From germline, CDR1 is SNHLY and CDR2 FYNNEI. The CDR3 is 14 residues long. Here the CDR3 DNA reads TGTGCCAGCAGTGACGGACCCGGGAGTACTGAAGCTTTCTTT. Its protein is CASSDGPGSTEAFF.

This clonotype showed up many times. The genes are TRBV7-3 and TRBJ2-1, with 10 bases matching TRBD2. The germline V gene encodes CDR1 SGHTA and CDR2 FQGTGA. The CDR3 extends over 16 amino acids. The V segment lost 3 bases and the J segment 7 bases; nucleotides outside the gene matches: 9. In nucleotides, the CDR3 is TGTGCCAGCAGCTTCGGTCTAGCGGGAGCGGGGAATGAGCAGTTCTTC. Residues: CASSFGLAGAGNEQFF.

In this sample, this clonotype turned up many times. J is TRBJ2-1 and V is TRBV20-1; 9 bases agree with TRBD2. Losses at the gene ends were 1 base for V and 9 bases for J; bases not matched to a gene: 7. Germline V gene sequence: CDR1 DFQATT, CDR2 SNEGSKA (reference sequence). This CDR3 has 14 residues. CDR3 amino acids: CSARGSGLASEQFF. CDR3 DNA sequence: TGCAGTGCTAGAGGTTCGGGACTAGCCTCTGAGCAGTTCTTC.

For this clonotype: This may be a read error, as it is one base from a much larger clone. The chain recombines TRBV7-2 with TRBJ1-2; possible D gene TRBD1, 6 bases. Germline V gene lookup returns CDR1 SGHTA and CDR2 FQGNSA. The CDR3 spans 15 residues. The CDR3 DNA follows: TGTGCCAGCAGCTCGATCGGGACACCCAACTATGGCTACTCCTTC. It specifies CASSSIGTPNYGYSF.

For this clonotype: Germline and junction disagree at one end, which may indicate a read error. The rearrangement joins TRBV25-1 to TRBJ1-3; D is unclear. The CDR3 runs to 17 residues. Germline V gene sequence: CDR1 MGHDK, CDR2 SYGVNS. The CDR3 nucleotides are TGTGCCAGCAGTGCACATCTCGGGGTTGAGGCTGGAAACACCATATGTTTT. Protein product: CASSAHLGVEAGNTICF.

For this clonotype: Sequence at one end of the junction differs from germline and may be a read error. The rearrangement links TRBV7-2 to TRBJ2-1, with 8 bases lining up with TRBD2. The CDR3 has 22 residues. CDR1 and CDR2 (germline): SGHTA, FQGNSA. The CDR3 protein is CASSFSLQRGMSRIYSYNEQLF. The CDR3 DNA reads TGTGCCAGCAGCTTTTCCCTACAGCGGGGGATGTCTCGCATTTATTCCTACAATGAGCAGCTCTTC.

The rearrangement uses TRBV11-1 and TRBJ2-4, with 8 positions matching TRBD1. V lost 0 bases, J lost 0 bases, and 7 bases stayed unmatched. CDR1 is SGHAT and CDR2 is FQDESV in the germline V gene (reference sequence). The CDR3 runs to 18 residues. In DNA, the CDR3 is TGTGCCAGCAGCTTAGCCCATCGGGGGACAGGAGCCAAAAACATTCAGTACTTC. Its translation is CASSLAHRGTGAKNIQYF.

The chain has TRBV24-1 and TRBJ2-1; a possible D gene is TRBD2 (5 bases). The CDR3 has 15 amino acids. Germline V CDR1 and CDR2: KGHDR, SFDVKD. With 7 bases removed from V and 7 bases from J, the gap between germline ends came to 19 bases. CDR3 nucleotide sequence: TGTGCCACCAGCGTCGGGAAAACTAAGTTGAATGAGCAGTTCTTC. It codes for CATSVGKTKLNEQFF.

This clonotype has ten or more counts. J is TRBJ1-5 and V is TRBV20-1; TRBD1 aligns across 9 bases. The CDR3 totals 13 residues. J was trimmed by 7 bases and V by 6 bases; bases with no gene match: 7. The germline V gene encodes CDR1 DFQATT and CDR2 SNEGSKA (reference sequence). CDR3: CSAVQGAGQPQHF. Here the CDR3 DNA reads TGCAGTGCCGTACAGGGGGCGGGACAGCCCCAGCATTTT.

This clonotype appeared many times. The chain links TRBV5-5 to TRBJ2-5, with D hard to call. CDR1 is SGHKS, CDR2 YYEKEE, per germline (reference sequence). The germline V and J ends were trimmed by 6 bases and 2 bases, with 11 bases remaining between them. This CDR3 is 13 amino acids long. CDR3 sequence: CASIPGAQETQYF. CDR3 nucleotide sequence: TGTGCCAGCATCCCAGGAGCTCAAGAGACCCAGTACTTC.

V and J are TRBV18 and TRBJ2-3, with 9 positions matching TRBD2. The CDR3 sequence is 15 residues long. V lost 0 bases to trimming and J lost 3 bases; unmatched junction nucleotides: 1. Germline assignment: CDR1 KGHSH and CDR2 LQKENI. This CDR3 is CASSPPSGRTDTQYF. The CDR3 DNA is TGTGCCAGCTCACCACCTAGCGGGAGAACAGATACGCAGTATTTT.

The V and J genes are TRBV20-1 and TRBJ1-5; no firm D call. The CDR3 consists of 16 residues. Germline CDR1 and CDR2: DFQATT and SNEGSKA (reference sequence). The V gene lost 7 bases and the J gene lost 2 bases, with 21 bases spanning the gap. DNA for the CDR3: TGCAGTGTTGGAGTCGTGAATCGTGATGGCAATCAGCCCCAGCATTTT. As protein: CSVGVVNRDGNQPQHF.

Many counts were recorded for this clonotype. This chain joins TRBV20-1 and TRBJ2-1; perhaps D is TRBD1 or TRBD2 (5 bases each). Between the trimmed V and J ends, which lost 3 bases and 8 bases, there was a span of 14 bases. CDR1 is DFQATT and CDR2 is SNEGSKA in the germline V gene (reference sequence). The CDR3 has 13 residues. In DNA, the CDR3 is TGCAGTGCTAGTTCCAGCGAGGGACATGAGCAGTTCTTC. Amino acids: CSASSSEGHEQFF.

Here the CDR3 reads CASSGGQGPNNEQFF. The CDR3 DNA follows: TGTGCCAGCAGTGGGGGACAGGGGCCGAACAATGAGCAGTTCTTC. The rearrangement uses TRBV27 and TRBJ2-1; 10 positions agree with TRBD1. The CDR3 contains 15 residues. Germline V gene sequence: CDR1 MNHEY, CDR2 SMNVEV (reference sequence). V gave up 5 bases and J gave up 5 bases; unmatched junction bases: 6.

Remarks on this clonotype: A read error may explain this, as a much larger clone is one base away. The chain uses TRBV7-9 and TRBJ1-2; 8 positions agree with TRBD1. Germline V lookup: CDR1 SEHNR, CDR2 FQNEAQ (reference sequence). The CDR3 has 15 amino acids. The CDR3 region is CASSSRTGPNYGYPF. CDR3 sequence (DNA): TGTGCCAGCAGCTCCCGGACAGGGCCCAACTATGGCTACCCCTTC.

This clonotype was detected many times. The genes are TRBV9 and TRBJ2-3; D remains ambiguous. The germline V gene has CDR1 SGDLS and CDR2 YYNGEE. Trimming removed 0 bases at V and 2 bases at J, with 13 bases between. The CDR3 is made up of 16 amino acids. The CDR3 loop reads CASSVDVSTVTDTQYF. The CDR3 DNA follows: TGTGCCAGCAGCGTAGACGTCTCCACTGTCACAGATACGCAGTATTTT.

This clonotype appeared a few times. Its ends do not fully match the called genes, so a read error is possible. DNA for the CDR3: TGTGCCAGCGGCCATCCAGGGGGCGAGCAGTACTTC. Translated, it gives CASGHPGGEQYF. The chain couples TRBV3-1 to TRBJ2-7; TRBD1 agrees at 7 bases. The CDR3 contains 12 residues. The germline V gene encodes CDR1 LGHDT and CDR2 YNNKEL (reference sequence).

On this clonotype itself: A much larger clone differs by one base, so this may be a read error. This sequence joins TRBV5-8 and TRBJ1-5; no reliable D call. The germline gives CDR1 SGHTS, CDR2 YDEGEE. CDR3 length equals 15 residues. Between the trimmed V and J ends, which lost 4 bases and 0 bases, there was a span of 11 bases. The CDR3 region is CASSQSQSSNQPQHF. Written as DNA, the CDR3 is TGTGCCAGCAGCCAAAGCCAGTCTAGCAATCAGCCCCAGCATTTT.

The chain links TRBV7-2 to TRBJ2-1; tentative D call: TRBD2 (6 bases). V gave up 8 bases and J gave up 8 bases, with 19 bases separating them. The CDR3 contains 14 residues. CDR1 and CDR2 from the germline V gene are SGHTA and FQGNSA. The CDR3 DNA is TGTGCCAGCGTTGAACCCGGCGCGGGGTATGAGCAGTTCTTC. The encoded protein is CASVEPGAGYEQFF.

This clonotype appeared many times. The genes are TRBV9 and TRBJ2-1; unclear D gene. Germline CDR1 SGDLS, CDR2 YYNGEE. V lost 3 bases to trimming and J lost 0 bases, with 7 bases between them. This CDR3 has 14 amino acids. CDR3: CASSDIGSYNEQFF. CDR3 sequence (DNA): TGTGCCAGCAGCGACATCGGCTCCTACAATGAGCAGTTCTTC.

In its sample, this clonotype was seen many times. The chain uses TRBV24-1 and TRBJ1-5; D remains ambiguous. CDR3 size: 15 residues. From germline, CDR1 is KGHDR and CDR2 SFDVKD. Trimming took 2 bases from V and 0 from J, leaving 7 bases between them. In DNA form, the CDR3 reads TGTGCCACCAGTGATTCGGGATATAGCAATCAGCCCCAGCATTTT. It is translated as CATSDSGYSNQPQHF.

The rearrangement uses TRBV4-2 and TRBJ1-1; no firm D call. V lost 5 bases and J 4 bases, leaving 11 bases between the germline ends. This CDR3 comprises 13 residues. From germline, CDR1 is LGHNA and CDR2 YNFKEQ. Here the CDR3 DNA reads TGTGCCAGCAGCGTAGTCGAGGGCACTGAAGCTTTCTTT. Amino acid sequence: CASSVVEGTEAFF.

There are many counts of this clonotype. The rearrangement uses TRBV4-1 and TRBJ1-4; 8 positions agree with TRBD1. The CDR3 length is 16 residues. Trimming removed 4 bases from V and 3 bases from J; junction bases left unmatched: 7. CDR1 and CDR2 (germline): MGHRA, YSYEKL. The DNA for the CDR3 is TGCGCCAGCAGCCCCGGCGGGGACAGGCCTAATGAAAAACTGTTTTTT. As protein: CASSPGGDRPNEKLFF.

This clonotype has a count of ten or more. This rearrangement joins TRBV5-4 to TRBJ2-2; D gene ambiguous. Trimming left V 2 bases short and J 0 bases short, with 11 bases between. The germline V gene encodes CDR1 SGHNT and CDR2 YYREEE (reference sequence). There are 16 residues in the CDR3. CDR3 sequence: CASSLLEFANTGELFF. In nucleotides, the CDR3 is TGTGCCAGCAGCTTATTGGAATTCGCGAACACCGGGGAGCTGTTTTTT.

In its sample, this clonotype was seen many times. V and J are TRBV4-3 and TRBJ1-4; D remains ambiguous. Per germline, CDR1 LGHNA and CDR2 YSLEER. This CDR3 spans 13 amino acids. With 4 bases removed from V and 6 bases from J, the gap between germline ends came to 9 bases. For the CDR3, the DNA is TGCGCCAGCAGCCGAGGACTGGATGAAAAACTGTTTTTT. It is translated as CASSRGLDEKLFF.

The gene calls are TRBV19 and TRBJ1-5; 8 nucleotides align to TRBD1. The CDR3 length is 15 residues. The trim removed 6 bases at V and 9 bases at J, leaving 13 bases unmatched. Germline CDR1 is LNHDA and CDR2 is SQIVND (reference sequence). As DNA, the CDR3 is TGTGCCAGTAGAGTAGCGGGACAGGACCTCAGGCCCCAGCATTTT. Translated, it gives CASRVAGQDLRPQHF.